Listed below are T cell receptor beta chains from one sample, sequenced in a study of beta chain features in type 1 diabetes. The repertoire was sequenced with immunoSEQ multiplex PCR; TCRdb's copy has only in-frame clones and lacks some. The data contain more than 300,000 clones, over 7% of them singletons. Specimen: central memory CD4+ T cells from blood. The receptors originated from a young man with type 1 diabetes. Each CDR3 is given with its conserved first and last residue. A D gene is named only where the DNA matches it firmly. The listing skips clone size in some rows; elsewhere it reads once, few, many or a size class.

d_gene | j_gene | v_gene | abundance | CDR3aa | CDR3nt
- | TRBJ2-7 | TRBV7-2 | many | CASSLDAAYEQYF | TGTGCCAGCAGCTTAGATGCAGCCTACGAGCAGTACTTC
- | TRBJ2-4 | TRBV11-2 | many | CASSLVGAIQYF | TGTGCCAGCAGCTTAGTCGGTGCCATTCAGTACTTC
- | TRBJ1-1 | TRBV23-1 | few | CASSRLSGDTEAFF | TGCGCCAGCAGTCGGCTCTCGGGGGACACTGAAGCTTTCTTT
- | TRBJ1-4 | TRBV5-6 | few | CASRKDSNEKLFF | TGTGCCAGCAGAAAAGACAGCAATGAAAAACTGTTTTTT
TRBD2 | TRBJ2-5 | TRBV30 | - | CAWTSGGAAETQYF | TGTGCCTGGACTAGCGGGGGGGCTGCAGAGACCCAGTACTTC
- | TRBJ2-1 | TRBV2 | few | CASSGQSNEQFF | TGTGCCAGCAGTGGACAGTCCAATGAGCAGTTCTTC
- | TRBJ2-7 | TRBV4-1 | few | CASSQDYLDWSSYEQYF | TGCGCCAGCAGCCAAGACTACCTGGACTGGAGCTCCTACGAGCAGTACTTC
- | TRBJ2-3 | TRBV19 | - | CASSPYRESTDTQYF | TGTGCCAGTAGTCCCTACAGGGAAAGCACAGATACGCAGTATTTT
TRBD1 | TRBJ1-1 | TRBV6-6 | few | CASLKTGIAFF | TGTGCCAGCCTGAAGACAGGGATAGCTTTCTTT
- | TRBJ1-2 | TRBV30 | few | CAWSPRADYGYTF | TGTGCCTGGAGTCCGCGGGCTGACTATGGCTACACCTTC
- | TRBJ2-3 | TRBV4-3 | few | CASSRGGLGPDTQYF | TGCGCCAGCAGTAGGGGCGGACTGGGCCCAGATACGCAGTATTTT
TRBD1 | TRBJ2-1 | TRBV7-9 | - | CASSLPTGESGNEQFF | TGTGCCAGCAGCCTTCCTACAGGGGAATCTGGGAATGAGCAGTTCTTC
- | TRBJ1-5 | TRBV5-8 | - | CASSSRSGQLPQHF | TGTGCCAGCAGCTCCCGCAGCGGGCAGCTGCCCCAGCATTTT
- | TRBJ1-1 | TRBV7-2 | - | CASSFKVNTEAFF | TGTGCCAGCAGCTTCAAGGTGAACACTGAAGCTTTCTTT
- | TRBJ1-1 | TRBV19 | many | CASRTENTEAFF | TGTGCCAGCAGGACAGAGAACACTGAAGCTTTCTTT
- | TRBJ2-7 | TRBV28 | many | CASSLFYYEQYF | TGTGCCAGCAGTTTATTTTACTACGAGCAGTACTTC
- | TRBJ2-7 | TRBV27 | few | CASSFQQGPYEQYF | TGTGCCAGCAGTTTTCAACAGGGCCCCTACGAGCAGTACTTC
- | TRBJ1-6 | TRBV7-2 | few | CASSLVYNSPLHF | TGTGCCAGCAGCTTAGTGTATAATTCACCCCTCCACTTT
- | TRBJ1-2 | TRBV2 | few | CASRRTPAVGYTF | TGTGCCAGCAGACGGACCCCTGCGGTCGGCTACACCTTC
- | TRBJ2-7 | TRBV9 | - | CASSVDGIGVSEQYF | TGTGCCAGCAGCGTAGATGGGATCGGGGTCAGCGAGCAGTACTTC
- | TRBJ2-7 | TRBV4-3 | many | CASSLTESIQSEQYF | TGCGCCAGCAGCTTAACGGAGTCCATACAATCCGAGCAGTACTTC
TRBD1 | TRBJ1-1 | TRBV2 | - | CASTRGTGLKGEAFF | TGTGCCAGCACTAGGGGGACAGGGCTGAAGGGGGAAGCTTTCTTT
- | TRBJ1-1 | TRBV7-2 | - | CASSSKKGTEAFF | TGTGCCAGCAGCTCAAAAAAGGGGACTGAAGCTTTCTTT
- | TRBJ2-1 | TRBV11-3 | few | CASSLVGTGEQFF | TGTGCCAGCAGCTTAGTGGGAACGGGGGAGCAGTTCTTC
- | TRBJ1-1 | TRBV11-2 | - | CASSLETNTEAFF | TGTGCCAGCAGCTTAGAGACGAACACTGAAGCTTTCTTT
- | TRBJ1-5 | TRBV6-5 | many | CASSYSGGGNQPQHF | TGTGCCAGCAGTTACTCAGGGGGAGGCAATCAGCCCCAGCATTTT
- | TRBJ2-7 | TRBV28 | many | CASSPFGLDEQYF | TGTGCCAGCAGTCCGTTTGGCTTAGACGAGCAGTACTTC
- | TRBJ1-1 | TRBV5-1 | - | CASSQQSRNTEAFF | TGCGCCAGCAGTCAGCAAAGCCGGAACACTGAAGCTTTCTTT
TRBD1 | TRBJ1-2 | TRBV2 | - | CASSDIAGQHGYTF | TGTGCCAGCAGTGACATCGCGGGACAGCATGGCTACACCTTC
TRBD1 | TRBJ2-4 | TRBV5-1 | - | CASSLEGTVSGGIQYF | TGCGCCAGCAGCTTGGAAGGGACAGTCTCGGGTGGCATTCAGTACTTC
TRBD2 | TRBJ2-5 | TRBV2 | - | CASSAWSGANQETQYF | TGTGCCAGCAGTGCATGGAGCGGGGCCAACCAAGAGACCCAGTACTTC
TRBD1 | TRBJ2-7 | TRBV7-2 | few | CASSWGTGGYEQYF | TGTGCCAGCAGCTGGGGGACAGGGGGCTACGAGCAGTACTTC